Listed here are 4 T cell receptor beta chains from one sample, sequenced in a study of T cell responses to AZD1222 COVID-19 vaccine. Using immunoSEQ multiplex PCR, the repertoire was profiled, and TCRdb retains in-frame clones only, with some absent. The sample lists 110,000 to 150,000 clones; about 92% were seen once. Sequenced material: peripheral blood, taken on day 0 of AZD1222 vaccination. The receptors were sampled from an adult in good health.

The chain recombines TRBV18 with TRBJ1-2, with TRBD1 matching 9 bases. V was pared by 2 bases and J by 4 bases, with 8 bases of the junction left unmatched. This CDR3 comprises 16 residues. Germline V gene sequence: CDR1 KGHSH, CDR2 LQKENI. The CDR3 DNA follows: TGTGCCAGCTCACCAGACGTAGGGACAGGGCTCTATGGCTACACCTTC. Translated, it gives CASSPDVGTGLYGYTF.

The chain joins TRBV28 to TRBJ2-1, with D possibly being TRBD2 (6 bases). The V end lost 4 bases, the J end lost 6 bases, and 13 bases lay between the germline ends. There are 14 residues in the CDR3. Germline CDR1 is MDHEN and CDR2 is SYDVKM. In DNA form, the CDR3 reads TGTGCCAGCAGTTATAGACTAGAGACCAATGAGCAGTTCTTC. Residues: CASSYRLETNEQFF.

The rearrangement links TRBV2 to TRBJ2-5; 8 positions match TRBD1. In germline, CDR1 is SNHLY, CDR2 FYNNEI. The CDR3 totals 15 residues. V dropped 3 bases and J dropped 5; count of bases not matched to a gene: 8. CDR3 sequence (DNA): TGTGCCAGCAGTGAGTCAGCAGGGGGCGGGGAGACCCAGTACTTC. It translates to CASSESAGGGETQYF.

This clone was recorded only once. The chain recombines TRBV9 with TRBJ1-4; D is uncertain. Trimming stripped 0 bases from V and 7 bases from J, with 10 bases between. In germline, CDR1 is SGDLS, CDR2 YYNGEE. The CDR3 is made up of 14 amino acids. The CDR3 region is CASSVGQDGEKLFF. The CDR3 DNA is TGTGCCAGCAGCGTAGGCCAGGATGGTGAAAAACTGTTTTTT.